The 3 T cell receptor beta chains below all came from one sample that was sequenced in a study of CXCR3-negative and CXCR3-positive naive CD8 T cells. Libraries were UMI-labeled 5' RACE TRB cDNA. TCRdb reprocessed the 5' RACE reads and stores each CDR3 protein as one record, lacking DNA. This sample's table reports approximately 40,000 distinct CDR3 sequences. Sequencing was carried out using memory CD8+ T cells from blood. The receptor source for this set is a human donor in good health. Some clones in this sample may be carry-over from other donors' samples.

V and J are TRBV18 and TRBJ2-1. The CDR3 is made up of 16 amino acids. Germline CDR1 and CDR2: KGHSH and LQKENI. The CDR3 sequence: CASSPTLGGPYNEQFF.

V gene TRBV20-1 combines with J gene TRBJ1-2; TCRdb's D call of TRBD1 is untestable without DNA. CDR3 size: 15 residues. From germline, CDR1 is DFQATT and CDR2 SNEGSKA (reference sequence). The CDR3 reads CSARWVAGGLYGYTF.

The chain links TRBV27 to TRBJ2-2; TCRdb's assignment of TRBD1 cannot be checked, as there is no DNA. Germline loops: CDR1 MNHEY, CDR2 SMNVEV (reference sequence). This CDR3 contains 14 residues. The CDR3 spells CASSPGTGAGELFF.